Presented here are 11 T cell receptor beta chains from one specimen sequenced in a study of cytomegalovirus exposure and HLA in healthy donors. Primers included in the PCR were 60 Vbeta and 13 Jbeta primers. Data came from immunoSEQ multiplex PCR; TCRdb stores just in-frame clones and leaves some out. The data hold 90,000 or so clones, with around 79% observed a single time. Sequences were obtained from PBMCs. All receptors come from a female donor in good health and CMV-seronegative.

The chain has TRBV7-2 and TRBJ2-3; possible D gene TRBD2, 6 bases. V lost 2 bases and J 6 bases, leaving 21 bases between the germline ends. CDR3 length: 17 residues. Germline CDR1 SGHTA, CDR2 FQGNSA. The CDR3 bases are TGTGCCAGCAGCTTACGTTACGGGCGGGACGGCGAGGATACGCAGTATTTT. Protein product: CASSLRYGRDGEDTQYF.

The rearrangement uses TRBV18 and TRBJ2-5; 7 nucleotides match TRBD2. The better agreement between TRBJ2-7 and the DNA end casts doubt on the J call. The CDR3 spans 14 residues. CDR1 and CDR2 (germline): KGHSH, LQKENI. The CDR3: CASSSSGIPYEQYF. CDR3 sequence (DNA): TGTGCCAGCTCATCGAGCGGGATTCCCTACGAGCAGTACTTC.

CDR3 sequence reads: CAISAGTDTEAFF. CDR3 bases: TGTGCCATCAGTGCCGGGACAGACACTGAAGCTTTCTTT. The V call is TRBV10-3, the J call TRBJ1-1, with 7 bases lining up with TRBD1. CDR3 length: 13 residues. Per the germline V gene, CDR1 is ENHRY and CDR2 is SYGVKD. J lost 3 bases, V lost 4 bases, and 2 bases had no gene match.

This sequence joins TRBV5-4 and TRBJ1-1; 8 bases are a match to TRBD1. This CDR3 has 14 residues. The germline V gene has CDR1 SGHNT and CDR2 YYREEE (reference sequence). The V gene end was trimmed by 4 bases and the J gene end by 2 bases; junction bases not matched to a gene: 4. Here the CDR3 reads CASSRGTGNTEAFF. The CDR3 coding sequence is TGTGCCAGCAGCCGCGGGACAGGAAACACTGAAGCTTTCTTT.

The chain combines TRBV18 with TRBJ2-1, with D maybe TRBD1 (5 bases). In germline, CDR1 is KGHSH, CDR2 LQKENI. V lost 3 bases to trimming and J lost 6 bases, with 18 bases between them. The CDR3 covers 16 residues. This chain's CDR3 is CASSPFRADRGNEQFF. The CDR3 DNA reads as TGTGCCAGCTCACCGTTCCGGGCCGATAGGGGCAATGAGCAGTTCTTC.

The V gene is TRBV18, the J gene TRBJ2-7; 11 bases are shared with TRBD2. V lost 6 bases to trimming and J lost 2 bases; unmatched junction nucleotides: 12. The CDR3 covers 17 residues. Germline V gene lookup returns CDR1 KGHSH and CDR2 LQKENI. This CDR3 is CASSLTSGTSGTYEQYF. CDR3 bases: TGTGCCAGCTCCCTGACCAGCGGGACTAGCGGTACCTACGAGCAGTACTTC.

This clone showed up just a few times. V and J are TRBV7-8 and TRBJ2-7; 7 positions match TRBD1. This CDR3 has 15 amino acids. Germline CDR1 is SGHVS and CDR2 is FQNEAQ. V was pared by 7 bases and J by 2 bases, with 11 bases of the junction left unmatched. DNA of the CDR3: TGTGCCAGCACCCAACGACAGGGAGTTACCTACGAGCAGTACTTC. Its protein is CASTQRQGVTYEQYF.

This clone was detected once. This chain links TRBV2 with TRBJ1-5; 11 positions agree with TRBD1. This CDR3 has 15 amino acids. Trimming removed 6 bases from V and 7 bases from J; junction bases left unmatched: 8. Germline-derived CDR1 and CDR2 are SNHLY and FYNNEI. The CDR3 spells CASRGGQGALQPQHF. Written as DNA, the CDR3 is TGTGCCAGCAGGGGCGGACAGGGGGCTCTCCAGCCCCAGCATTTT. Supplemented by reference TRBV2 and TRBJ1-5, the full variable domain reads EPEVTQTPSHQVTQMGQEVILRCVPISNHLYFYWYRQILGQKVEFLVSFYNNEISEKSEIFDDQFSVERPDGSNFTLKIRSTKLEDSAMYFCASRGGQGALQPQHFGDGTRLSIL.

The table lists this clone with a few counts. The CDR3: CAISDRRAPSTTEQFF. For the CDR3, the DNA is TGTGCCATCAGTGACAGGAGGGCACCCAGTACAACTGAGCAGTTCTTC. The rearrangement links TRBV10-3 to TRBJ2-1, with D tentatively TRBD2 (6 bases). The germline V gene encodes CDR1 ENHRY and CDR2 SYGVKD. The CDR3 totals 16 residues. Trimming removed 3 bases from V and 9 bases from J, with 21 bases in between.

About this clone itself: The conserved final phenylalanine or tryptophan is absent from the CDR3, which likely points to a read error. The genes are TRBV30 and TRBJ1-1; D is unresolved. V was cut by 1 base and J by 4 bases, with 13 bases left in between. Germline CDR1 reads GTSNPN; CDR2 reads SVGIG (reference sequence). The CDR3 has 14 amino acids. This chain's CDR3 is CAWSARLFPTEAFL. In DNA form, the CDR3 reads TGTGCCTGGAGTGCAAGACTATTTCCCACTGAAGCTTTCCTT.

This clone was counted a few times. The chain is built from TRBV7-2 and TRBJ1-4; 12 bases line up with TRBD1. Trimming cost V 5 bases and J 8 bases; bases outside gene matches: 9. The V gene's germline CDR1 is SGHTA and CDR2 FQGNSA. The CDR3 loop spans 16 amino acids. The DNA of the CDR3 is TGTGCCAGCAGCGCCCAGGGACAGGGGGCAAAGGAAAAACTGTTTTTT. This sequence encodes CASSAQGQGAKEKLFF.